These 28 T cell receptor beta chains share one sample of origin, sequenced in a study of a mutant IDH1 vaccine in newly diagnosed glioma. Stated time point: week 35, safety follow-up. One vaccine dose held 300 ug of mutant IDH1 20-mer peptide and came with topical imiquimod. For these TCRs, the target antigens are not known. The assay was immunoSEQ multiplex PCR, and TCRdb's table has in-frame clones only and misses some. The data show tens of thousands of clones, around 81% seen once. The input for sequencing was PBMCs, taken from a glioma patient whose treatment included an IDH1 peptide vaccine. The receptors here all came from a woman aged 40-49 years with glioma. Some clones in this sample may be carry-over from other donors' samples.

CDR3 residues: CASSQVLGANEKLFF. Written as DNA, the CDR3 is TGTGCCAGCAGCCAAGTTTTAGGGGCCAACGAAAAACTGTTTTTT. The V gene is TRBV4-2, the J gene TRBJ1-4, with D possibly matching TRBD1 (5 bases). Deletions cut 1 base from V and 8 bases from J, with 14 bases between. CDR3 length: 15 residues. Germline loops: CDR1 LGHNA, CDR2 YNFKEQ.

This clone has only a few counts. The CDR3 reads CASSPGLANTDTQYF. The CDR3 DNA follows: TGTGCCAGCAGCCCCGGACTAGCTAACACAGATACGCAGTATTTT. The chain has TRBV27 and TRBJ2-3; 8 positions match TRBD2. V was pared by 6 bases and J by 2 bases, with 7 bases of the junction left unmatched. The CDR3 has 15 amino acids. Germline CDR1 and CDR2: MNHEY and SMNVEV (reference sequence).

V is TRBV7-9 and J is TRBJ1-5; no reliable D call. The CDR3 covers 17 residues. Trimming cost V 4 bases and J 2 bases, with 18 bases left between them. Per the germline V gene, CDR1 is SEHNR and CDR2 is FQNEAQ (reference sequence). CDR3 bases: TGTGCCAGCAGCTCCGGACGGGATCTTCTGGGCAATCAGCCCCAGCATTTT. This codes for CASSSGRDLLGNQPQHF.

The rearrangement links TRBV5-8 to TRBJ2-6; D unclear. The CDR3 is 16 amino acids. In germline, CDR1 is SGHTS, CDR2 YDEGEE. Trimming cost V 1 base and J 0 bases, with 8 bases left between them. This CDR3 reads CASSLSTVSGANVLTF. CDR3 coding DNA: TGTGCCAGCAGCTTGAGTACGGTCTCTGGGGCCAACGTCCTGACTTTC.

This chain links TRBV7-2 with TRBJ1-1, with a tentative D call TRBD1 (5 bases). The V end lost 7 bases, the J end lost 5 bases, and 14 bases lay between the germline ends. The CDR3 contains 13 residues. Germline assignment: CDR1 SGHTA and CDR2 FQGNSA. The CDR3 here is CASTSPGRTEAFF. In DNA, the CDR3 is TGTGCCAGCACCTCGCCAGGGAGAACTGAAGCTTTCTTT.

The DNA of the CDR3 is TGTGCCAGCAGCCCGGGATCCAACTATGGCTACACCTTC. The encoded protein is CASSPGSNYGYTF. The chain uses TRBV6-6 and TRBJ1-2; D is uncertain. The germline V gene encodes CDR1 MNHNY and CDR2 SVGAGI (reference sequence). This CDR3 region has 13 residues. Trimming cost V 6 bases and J 2 bases, with 10 bases left between them.

The genes are TRBV19 and TRBJ1-3; D gene unclear. The CDR3 consists of 13 residues. The germline V and J ends were trimmed by 2 bases and 4 bases, with 6 bases remaining between them. CDR1 LNHDA and CDR2 SQIVND come from the germline V gene (reference sequence). The CDR3 region is CASSIYGGNTIYF. CDR3 nucleotides: TGTGCCAGTAGTATATATGGGGGAAACACCATATATTTT.

This chain joins TRBV29-1 and TRBJ1-1; maybe TRBD1 (5 bases). The CDR3 is 15 residues long. V lost 0 bases, J lost 1 base, and 12 bases lay in between. CDR1 and CDR2 from the germline V gene are SQVTM and ANQGSEA. The CDR3 spells CSVEDGGRKNTEAFF. CDR3 coding DNA: TGCAGCGTTGAAGATGGGGGACGGAAGAACACTGAAGCTTTCTTT.

V is TRBV15 and J is TRBJ1-5; maybe TRBD1 (5 bases). V lost 4 bases, J lost 4 bases, and 14 bases lay in between. CDR3 size: 15 residues. Germline V lookup: CDR1 LNHNV, CDR2 YYDKDF (reference sequence). Written as DNA, the CDR3 is TGTGCCACCAGCACTTTCCCGGGACCGAATCAGCCCCAGCATTTT. It yields the protein CATSTFPGPNQPQHF.

V and J are TRBV5-1 and TRBJ2-7; no reliable D call. The V gene lost 0 bases and the J gene lost 4 bases, with 8 bases spanning the gap. The germline gives CDR1 SGHRS, CDR2 YFSETQ. The CDR3 has 13 amino acids. CDR3 protein: CASSLEADYEQYF. CDR3 nucleotides: TGCGCCAGCAGCTTGGAGGCAGATTACGAGCAGTACTTC.

As DNA, the CDR3 is TGTGCCAGCGAGAGGACAGGGGGCGGTGAGCAGTTCTTC. It translates to CASERTGGGEQFF. The genes are TRBV6-5 and TRBJ2-1; 11 bases are a match to TRBD1. Germline trimming cut 8 bases from V and 9 bases from J; bases unmatched to any gene: 6. The CDR3 loop spans 13 amino acids. Per germline, CDR1 MNHEY and CDR2 SVGAGI.

There are a few counts of this clone. V is TRBV7-8 and J is TRBJ2-2, with D possibly being TRBD1 (5 bases). Trimming shortened V by 10 bases and J by 5 bases, and 20 bases separated the two germline ends. The germline V gene encodes CDR1 SGHVS and CDR2 FQNEAQ. This CDR3 comprises 15 residues. This chain's CDR3 is CATGPDTLSTGELFF. The CDR3 nucleotides are TGTGCCACCGGGCCGGACACCCTTTCAACCGGGGAGCTGTTTTTT.

This clone has just one count. This rearrangement joins TRBV15 to TRBJ1-3, with 7 nucleotides matching TRBD1. This CDR3 comprises 16 residues. The V gene end was trimmed by 5 bases and the J gene end by 0 bases; junction bases not matched to a gene: 7. The germline CDR1 and CDR2 sequences are LNHNV and YYDKDF (reference sequence). CDR3 in amino acids: CATSSTGAISGNTIYF. CDR3 bases: TGTGCCACCAGCTCAACAGGGGCCATCTCTGGAAACACCATATATTTT.

The rearrangement uses TRBV19 and TRBJ2-7; tentative D call: TRBD1 (5 bases). Germline CDR1 and CDR2: LNHDA and SQIVND (reference sequence). The CDR3 sequence is 14 residues long. Trimming cost V 3 bases and J 0 bases, with 9 bases left between them. CDR3 sequence: CASSMTAYSYEQYF. In DNA form, the CDR3 reads TGTGCCAGTAGTATGACAGCGTACTCCTACGAGCAGTACTTC.

The rearrangement joins TRBV10-3 to TRBJ2-7, with TRBD1 matching 7 bases. The CDR3 is made up of 15 amino acids. With V trimmed by 6 bases and J by 1 base, 9 bases remained unmatched. Germline CDR1 and CDR2: ENHRY and SYGVKD. CDR3 sequence reads: CAIRDHRGSSYEQYF. The CDR3 coding sequence is TGTGCCATCAGGGACCACAGGGGCTCATCCTACGAGCAGTACTTC.

This clone was seen once. This rearrangement joins TRBV7-9 to TRBJ1-1; D might be TRBD1 (5 bases). CDR1 is SEHNR and CDR2 is FQNEAQ in the germline V gene (reference sequence). Trimming took off 5 bases at V and 4 bases at J, with 14 bases between the two ends. The CDR3 consists of 14 residues. In DNA, the CDR3 is TGTGCCAGCAGCGCTTACTCAGGGCTCACTGAAGCTTTCTTT. The encoded protein is CASSAYSGLTEAFF.

Here the CDR3 reads CASTTPGVANYGYTF. The CDR3 DNA reads TGTGCCAGCACGACACCCGGGGTAGCTAACTATGGCTACACCTTC. The J gene is TRBJ1-2, the V gene TRBV6-1; D unresolved. There are 15 residues in the CDR3. Per the germline V gene, CDR1 is MNHNS and CDR2 is SASEGT. V lost 7 bases and J 0 bases, leaving 15 bases between the germline ends.

The genes are TRBV4-3 and TRBJ2-3, with 10 bases that match TRBD1. The J segment lost 9 bases and the V segment lost 4 bases, leaving 13 bases of the junction unmatched. The length of the CDR3 is 16 residues. CDR1 and CDR2 (germline): LGHNA, YSLEER. The CDR3 DNA reads as TGCGCCAGCAGCCCATTCCTGACAGGGGGCGTCTCGACGCAGTATTTT. Amino acid sequence: CASSPFLTGGVSTQYF.

This rearrangement joins TRBV18 to TRBJ2-2, with 7 bases fitting TRBD1. This CDR3 comprises 15 residues. Germline CDR1 and CDR2: KGHSH and LQKENI. V gave up 6 bases and J gave up 1 base; unmatched junction bases: 5. CDR3 sequence: CASSSGTVNTGELFF. CDR3 bases: TGTGCCAGCTCCTCAGGGACAGTGAACACCGGGGAGCTGTTTTTT.

V is TRBV5-1 and J is TRBJ1-4; 7 bases are a match to TRBD1. Germline CDR1 SGHRS, CDR2 YFSETQ. The CDR3 extends over 14 amino acids. J lost 8 bases, V lost 0 bases, and 4 bases had no gene match. The chain's CDR3 is CASSLGDSREKLFF. Here the CDR3 DNA reads TGCGCCAGCAGCTTGGGGGACAGCAGAGAAAAACTGTTTTTT. Complete variable domain (other parts from reference TRBV5-1 and TRBJ1-4): KAGVTQTPRYLIKTRGQQVTLSCSPISGHRSVSWYQQTPGQGLQFLFEYFSETQRNKGNFPGRFSGRQFSNSRSEMNVSTLELGDSALYLCASSLGDSREKLFFGSGTQLSVL.

This clone appeared a single time. This chain uses TRBV9 with TRBJ2-5, with TRBD1 identical over 9 bases. In germline, CDR1 is SGDLS, CDR2 YYNGEE. V lost 3 bases to trimming and J lost 6 bases; unmatched junction nucleotides: 6. This CDR3 region has 14 residues. CDR3 loop: CASSDGQGRKTQYF. The CDR3 DNA is TGTGCCAGCAGCGATGGACAGGGGAGAAAGACCCAGTACTTC.

This CDR3 reads CASRTDLGMVYEQYF. The CDR3 DNA reads TGTGCCAGCAGGACTGACCTAGGAATGGTCTACGAGCAGTACTTC. The chain has TRBV6-5 and TRBJ2-7, with D uncertain. V was trimmed by 6 bases and J by 3 bases, leaving 18 bases between them. This CDR3 comprises 15 residues. Germline V CDR1 and CDR2: MNHEY, SVGAGI.

This clone was detected a few times. The rearrangement links TRBV25-1 to TRBJ2-7; tentatively, D is TRBD2 (6 bases). Germline V gives CDR1 MGHDK, CDR2 SYGVNS. The CDR3 consists of 14 residues. V was clipped by 8 bases and J by 3 bases, with 17 bases between them. In nucleotides, the CDR3 is TGTGCCAGCTCCCCCGGTGGAGGGGTCTACGAGCAGTACTTC. Translation gives CASSPGGGVYEQYF.

The CDR3 spells CSAGTSGNNEQFF. DNA of the CDR3: TGCAGCGCCGGGACTAGCGGGAACAATGAGCAGTTCTTC. The V call is TRBV29-1, the J call TRBJ2-1, with 13 bases lining up with TRBD2. There are 13 residues in the CDR3. Germline lookup yields CDR1 SQVTM and CDR2 ANQGSEA. V lost 7 bases, J lost 5 bases, and 2 bases stayed unmatched.

V gene TRBV5-3 combines with J gene TRBJ1-1, with D unclear. TRBV5-3 qualifies as an ORF whose function is uncertain. The CDR3 is made up of 14 amino acids. V lost 7 bases and J 1 base, leaving 14 bases between the germline ends. CDR3 DNA: TGTGCCAGAGGCCTTCCCTCGGAGAACACTGAAGCTTTCTTT. Translated, it gives CARGLPSENTEAFF.

This chain joins TRBV6-5 and TRBJ1-2, with D perhaps matching TRBD1 (5 bases). CDR1 and CDR2 from the germline V gene are MNHEY and SVGAGI. V lost 0 bases and J lost 4, with 9 bases in between. This CDR3 has 14 amino acids. CDR3 amino acids: CASSYSTTAYGYTF. CDR3 DNA sequence: TGTGCCAGCAGTTACTCGACGACAGCCTATGGCTACACCTTC.

The chain carries TRBV2 and TRBJ1-2; D might be TRBD1 (5 bases). Germline V lookup: CDR1 SNHLY, CDR2 FYNNEI. CDR3 length equals 13 residues. Trimming stripped 7 bases from V and 7 bases from J, with 16 bases between. In nucleotides, the CDR3 is TGTGCCAGCAATCGGACACCGAAGGGTGGCTACACCTTC. Amino acids: CASNRTPKGGYTF. Full variable domain (missing parts from reference TRBV2 and TRBJ1-2): EPEVTQTPSHQVTQMGQEVILRCVPISNHLYFYWYRQILGQKVEFLVSFYNNEISEKSEIFDDQFSVERPDGSNFTLKIRSTKLEDSAMYFCASNRTPKGGYTFGSGTRLTVV.

The rearrangement uses TRBV19 and TRBJ2-1; a weak D match, TRBD1 (7 bases). Trimming left V 0 bases short and J 3 bases short, with 18 bases between. There are 18 residues in the CDR3. Germline V gives CDR1 LNHDA, CDR2 SQIVND (reference sequence). CDR3 in amino acids: CASSIDHGGSGGYNEQFF. CDR3 bases: TGTGCCAGTAGTATAGATCATGGGGGGTCAGGGGGCTACAATGAGCAGTTCTTC. Complete variable domain (other parts from reference TRBV19 and TRBJ2-1): DGGITQSPKYLFRKEGQNVTLSCEQNLNHDAMYWYRQDPGQGLRLIYYSQIVNDFQKGDIAEGYSVSREKKESFPLTVTSAQKNPTAFYLCASSIDHGGSGGYNEQFFGPGTRLTVL.